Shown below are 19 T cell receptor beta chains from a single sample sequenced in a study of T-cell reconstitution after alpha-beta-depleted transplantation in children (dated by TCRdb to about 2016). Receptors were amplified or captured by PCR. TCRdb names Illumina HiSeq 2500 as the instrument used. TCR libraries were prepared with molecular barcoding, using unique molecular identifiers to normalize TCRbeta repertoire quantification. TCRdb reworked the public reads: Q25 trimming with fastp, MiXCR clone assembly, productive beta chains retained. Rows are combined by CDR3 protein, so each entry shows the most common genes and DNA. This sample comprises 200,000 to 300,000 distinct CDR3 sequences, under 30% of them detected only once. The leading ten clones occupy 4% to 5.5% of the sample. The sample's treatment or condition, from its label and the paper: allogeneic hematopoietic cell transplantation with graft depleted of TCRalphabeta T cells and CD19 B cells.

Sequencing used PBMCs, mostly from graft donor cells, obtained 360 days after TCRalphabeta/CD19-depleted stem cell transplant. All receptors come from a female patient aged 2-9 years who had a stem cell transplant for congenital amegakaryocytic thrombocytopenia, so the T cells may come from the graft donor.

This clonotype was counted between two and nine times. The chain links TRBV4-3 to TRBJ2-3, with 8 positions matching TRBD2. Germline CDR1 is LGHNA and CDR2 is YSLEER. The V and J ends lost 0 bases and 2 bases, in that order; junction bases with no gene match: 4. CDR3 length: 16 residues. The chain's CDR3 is CASSQDRAGVTDTQYF. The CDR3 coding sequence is TGCGCCAGCAGCCAAGATCGAGCGGGAGTCACAGATACGCAGTATTTT.

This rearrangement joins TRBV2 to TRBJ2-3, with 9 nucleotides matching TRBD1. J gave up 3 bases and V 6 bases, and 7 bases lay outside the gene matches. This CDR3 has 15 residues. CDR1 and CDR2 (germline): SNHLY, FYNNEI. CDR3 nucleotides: TGTGCCAGCAGGGCTGACAGGGGGGGGACAGATACGCAGTATTTT. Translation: CASRADRGGTDTQYF.

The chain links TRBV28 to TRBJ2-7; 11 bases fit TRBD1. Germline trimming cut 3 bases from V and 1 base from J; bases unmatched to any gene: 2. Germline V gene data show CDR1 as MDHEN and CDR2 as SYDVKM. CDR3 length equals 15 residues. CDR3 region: CASSFGDRGSYEQYF. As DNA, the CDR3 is TGTGCCAGCAGTTTCGGGGACAGGGGGTCCTACGAGCAGTACTTC.

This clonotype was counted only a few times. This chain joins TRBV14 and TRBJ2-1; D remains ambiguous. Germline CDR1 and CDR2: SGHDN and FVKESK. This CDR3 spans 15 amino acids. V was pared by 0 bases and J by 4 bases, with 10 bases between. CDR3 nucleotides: TGTGCCAGCAGCCAAGAGTTCCGCGGATACAATGAGCAGTTCTTC. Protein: CASSQEFRGYNEQFF. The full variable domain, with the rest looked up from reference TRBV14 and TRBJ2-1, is EAGVTQFPSHSVIEKGQTVTLRCDPISGHDNLYWYRRVMGKEIKFLLHFVKESKQDESGMPNNRFLAERTGGTYSTLKVQPAELEDSGVYFCASSQEFRGYNEQFFGPGTRLTVL.

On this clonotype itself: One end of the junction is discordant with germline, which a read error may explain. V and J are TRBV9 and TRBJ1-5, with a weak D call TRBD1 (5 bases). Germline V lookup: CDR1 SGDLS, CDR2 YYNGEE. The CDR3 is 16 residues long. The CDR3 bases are TGTGCCAGCAGCGTAGCAATGGAGGGGAGCATTCAGCCCCAGCATTTT. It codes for CASSVAMEGSIQPQHF. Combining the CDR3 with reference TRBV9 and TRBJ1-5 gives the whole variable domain DSGVTQTPKHLITATGQRVTLRCSPRSGDLSVYWYQQSLDQGLQFLIQYYNGEERAKGNILERFSAQQFPDLHSELNLSSLELGDSALYFCASSVAMEGSIQPQHFGDGTRLSIL.

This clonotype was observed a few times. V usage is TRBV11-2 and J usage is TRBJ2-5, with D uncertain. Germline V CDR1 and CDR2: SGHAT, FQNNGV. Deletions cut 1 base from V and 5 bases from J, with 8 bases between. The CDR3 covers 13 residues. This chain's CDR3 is CASSLAREETQYF. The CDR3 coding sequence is TGTGCCAGCAGCTTAGCCCGAGAGGAGACCCAGTACTTC.

CDR3 bases: TGTGCCACCAGCAGTGAGAACCGAAGGGAAGGGCCTAATGGCTACACCTTC. This translates into CATSSENRREGPNGYTF. V usage is TRBV15 and J usage is TRBJ1-2; D not certain. Deletions cut 3 bases from V and 6 bases from J, with 23 bases between. CDR1 and CDR2 from the germline V gene are LNHNV and YYDKDF (reference sequence). The CDR3 spans 17 residues.

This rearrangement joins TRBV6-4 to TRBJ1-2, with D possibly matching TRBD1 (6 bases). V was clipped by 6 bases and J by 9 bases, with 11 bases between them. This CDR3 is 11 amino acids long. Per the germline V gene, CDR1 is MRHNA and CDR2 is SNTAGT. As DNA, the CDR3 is TGTGCCAGCAGCACAGGGAGCAGCTACACCTTC. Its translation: CASSTGSSYTF.

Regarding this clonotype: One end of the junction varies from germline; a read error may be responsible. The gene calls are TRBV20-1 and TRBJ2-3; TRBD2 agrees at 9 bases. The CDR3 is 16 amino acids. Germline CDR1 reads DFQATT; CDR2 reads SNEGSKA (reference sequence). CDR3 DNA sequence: TGCAGTGTTCCCTACACGACTAGCGGCCGCACATATACGCAGTATTTT. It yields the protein CSVPYTTSGRTYTQYF.

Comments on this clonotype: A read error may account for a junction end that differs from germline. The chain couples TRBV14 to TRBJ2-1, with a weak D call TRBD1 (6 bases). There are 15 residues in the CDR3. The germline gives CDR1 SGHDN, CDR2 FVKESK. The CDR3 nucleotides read TGTGGCAGCAGCCAAGTTGGGGGCCTCCGCAATGAGCAGTTCTTC. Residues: CGSSQVGGLRNEQFF.

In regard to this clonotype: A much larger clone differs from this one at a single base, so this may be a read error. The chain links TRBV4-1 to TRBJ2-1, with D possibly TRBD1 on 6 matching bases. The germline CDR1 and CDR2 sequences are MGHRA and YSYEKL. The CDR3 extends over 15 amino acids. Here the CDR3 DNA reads TGCGCCAACAGCCAACAGGGCTCACATCCCAATGAGCAGTTCTTC. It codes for CANSQQGSHPNEQFF.

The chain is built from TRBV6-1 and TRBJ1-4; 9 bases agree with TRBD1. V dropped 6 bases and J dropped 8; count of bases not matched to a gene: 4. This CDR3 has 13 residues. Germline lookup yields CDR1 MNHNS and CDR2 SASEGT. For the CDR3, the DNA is TGTGCCAGCAGGAACAGGGGGCAGGAAAAACTGTTTTTT. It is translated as CASRNRGQEKLFF.

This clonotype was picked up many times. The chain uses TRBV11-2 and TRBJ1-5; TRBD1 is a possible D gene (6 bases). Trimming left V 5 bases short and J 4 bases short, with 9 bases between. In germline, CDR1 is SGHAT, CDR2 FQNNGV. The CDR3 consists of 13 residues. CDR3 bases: TGTGCCAGCAGCGAACAGGGAAATCAGCCCCAGCATTTT. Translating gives CASSEQGNQPQHF.

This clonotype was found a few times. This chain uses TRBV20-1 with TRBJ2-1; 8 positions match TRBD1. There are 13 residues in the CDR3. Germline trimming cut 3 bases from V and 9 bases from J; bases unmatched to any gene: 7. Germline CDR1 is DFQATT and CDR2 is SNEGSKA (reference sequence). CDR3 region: CSASLQGAGEQFF. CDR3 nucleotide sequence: TGCAGTGCTAGTCTCCAGGGGGCTGGTGAGCAGTTCTTC.

In DNA form, the CDR3 reads TGTGCCAGCGGGTCTAGCGGGGTTACCAATGAGCAGTTCTTC. This encodes CASGSSGVTNEQFF. The chain has TRBV6-1 and TRBJ2-1, with 9 bases identical to TRBD2. The CDR3 runs 14 residues. V trimming: 8 bases; J trimming: 6 bases; junction bases outside the gene matches: 8. The V gene's germline CDR1 is MNHNS and CDR2 SASEGT.

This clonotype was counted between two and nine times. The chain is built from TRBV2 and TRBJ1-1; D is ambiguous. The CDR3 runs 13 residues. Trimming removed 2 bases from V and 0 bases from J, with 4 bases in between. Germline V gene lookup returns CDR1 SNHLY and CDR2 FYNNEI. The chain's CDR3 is CASSEQLNTEAFF. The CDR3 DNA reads TGTGCCAGCAGTGAACAGTTGAACACTGAAGCTTTCTTT.

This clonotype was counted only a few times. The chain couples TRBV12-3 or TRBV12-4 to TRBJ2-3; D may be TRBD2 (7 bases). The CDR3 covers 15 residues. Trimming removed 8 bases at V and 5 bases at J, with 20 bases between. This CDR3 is CASRRPGGPVDTQYF. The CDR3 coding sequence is TGTGCCAGCCGCCGCCCCGGGGGGCCAGTAGATACGCAGTATTTT.

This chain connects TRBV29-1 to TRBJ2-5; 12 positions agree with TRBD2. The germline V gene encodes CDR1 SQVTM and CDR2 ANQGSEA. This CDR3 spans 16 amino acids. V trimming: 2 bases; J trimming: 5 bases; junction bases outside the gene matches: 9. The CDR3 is CSVEKRLAGARETQYF. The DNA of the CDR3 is TGCAGCGTTGAAAAAAGACTAGCGGGAGCCAGGGAGACCCAGTACTTC.

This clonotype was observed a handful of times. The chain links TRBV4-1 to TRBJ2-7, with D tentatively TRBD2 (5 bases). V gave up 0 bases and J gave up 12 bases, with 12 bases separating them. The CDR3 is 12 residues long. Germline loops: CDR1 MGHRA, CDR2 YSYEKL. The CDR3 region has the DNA TGCGCCAGCAGCCAAGATTACCACGGGATGTACTTC. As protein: CASSQDYHGMYF.